This TCR beta chain was captured by sequencing in a study of blood T cell repertoires in COVID-19. Study-wide context: From the United States, Italy and Spain came samples of acute and convalescent COVID-19. PBMCs, B-cell-depleted T cells, or T cells were the source of the cDNA or gDNA that made up the material.

Sequencing was performed with immunoSEQ multiplex PCR; in TCRdb, only in-frame clones are kept and a portion is missing. In the table there are about 50,000 clones, roughly 90% of which are singletons. Germline CDR1 is MNHEY and CDR2 is SVGEGT. Trimming removed 5 bases from V and 11 bases from J; junction bases left unmatched: 7. The CDR3 sequence is 13 residues long. This clonotype was obtained from a human donor in a cohort sampled during active COVID-19. The sample consisted of peripheral blood. V usage is TRBV6-2 or TRBV6-3 and J usage is TRBJ1-5; 9 bases are a match to TRBD1. CDR3 DNA sequence: TGTGCCAGCAGTACAACAGGGGGCTGGGCCCAGCATTTT. This sequence encodes CASSTTGGWAQHF.